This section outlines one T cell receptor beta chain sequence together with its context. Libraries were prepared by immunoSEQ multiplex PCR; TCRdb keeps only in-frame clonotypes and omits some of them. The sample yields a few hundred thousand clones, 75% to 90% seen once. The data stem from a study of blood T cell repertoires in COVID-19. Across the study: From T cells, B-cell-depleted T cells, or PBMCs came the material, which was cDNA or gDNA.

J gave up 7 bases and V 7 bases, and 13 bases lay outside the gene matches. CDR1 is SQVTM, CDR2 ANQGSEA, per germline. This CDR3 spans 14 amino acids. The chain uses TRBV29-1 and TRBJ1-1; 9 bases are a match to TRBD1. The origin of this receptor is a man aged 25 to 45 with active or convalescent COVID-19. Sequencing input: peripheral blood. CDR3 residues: CSGGGGQGSNEAFF. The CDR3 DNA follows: TGCAGCGGCGGAGGGGGACAGGGAAGTAATGAAGCTTTCTTT.